This T cell receptor beta chain was observed in a study of Graves' ophthalmopathy and Graves' hyperthyroidism. Broader study findings: A model of 13 signatures distinguished ophthalmopathy from stable hyperthyroidism at 85% to 90% sensitivity and 81.08% specificity.

Hyperthyroidism qualified as stable when ophthalmopathy did not develop within 18 months of follow-up. The hyperthyroidism patients, aged 18 to 65, had been newly diagnosed, with under 2 months' duration. Germline lookup yields CDR1 MDHEN and CDR2 SYDVKM. CDR3 length: 13 residues. With 5 bases removed from V and 2 bases from J, the gap between germline ends came to 10 bases. This clonotype was detected many times. Its specificity is not known. The sequenced template was RNA, covering the TCR beta CDR3 region. HTBI primers were used in a first-round RT-PCR, which preceded a second-round multiplex PCR. TCRdb analysed the multiplex PCR reads with MiXCR anew, one entry per CDR3 protein. Among over 500,000 distinct CDR3 sequences listed, about 20% were seen once.

The source is a woman aged 18 to 35 with stable Graves' hyperthyroidism. Some clones in this sample may be carry-over from other donors' samples. The gene calls are TRBV28 and TRBJ2-7, with TRBD1 as a possible D gene (5 bases). Sequenced material: peripheral blood. The CDR3, as DNA: TGTGCCAGCAGTCCAGGGTGGGCCTACGAGCAGTACTTC. This translates into CASSPGWAYEQYF. Looking up the rest from reference TRBV28 and TRBJ2-7 gives the full variable domain: DVKVTQSSRYLVKRTGEKVFLECVQDMDHENMFWYRQDPGLGLRLIYFSYDVKMKEKGDIPEGYSVSREKKERFSLILESASTNQTSMYLCASSPGWAYEQYFGPGTRLTVT.